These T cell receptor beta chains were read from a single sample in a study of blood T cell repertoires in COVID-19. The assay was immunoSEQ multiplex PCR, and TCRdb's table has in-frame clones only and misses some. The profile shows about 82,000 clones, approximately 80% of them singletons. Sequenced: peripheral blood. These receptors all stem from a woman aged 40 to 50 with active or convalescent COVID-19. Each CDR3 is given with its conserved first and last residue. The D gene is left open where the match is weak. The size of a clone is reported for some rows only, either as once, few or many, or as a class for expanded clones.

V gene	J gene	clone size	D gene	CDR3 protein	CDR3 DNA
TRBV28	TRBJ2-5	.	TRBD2	CATFSGSETQYF	TGTGCCACCTTTAGCGGGAGTGAGACCCAGTACTTC
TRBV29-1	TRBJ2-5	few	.	CSVVTGQETQYF	TGCAGCGTTGTCACGGGGCAAGAGACCCAGTACTTC
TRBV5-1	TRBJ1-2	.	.	CASSFHPVGEVYGYTF	TGCGCCAGCAGCTTCCACCCAGTCGGGGAGGTCTATGGCTACACCTTC
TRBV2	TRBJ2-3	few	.	CASSVTNTQYF	TGTGCCAGCAGTGTCACAAATACGCAGTATTTT
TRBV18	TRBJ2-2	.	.	CASAPAGTGELFF	TGTGCCAGCGCTCCGGCGGGGACCGGGGAGCTGTTTTTT
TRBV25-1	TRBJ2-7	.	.	CASRGGTVSYEQYF	TGTGCCAGCAGAGGGGGGACAGTCTCCTACGAGCAGTACTTC
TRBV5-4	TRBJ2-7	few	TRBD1	CASSIDRDTYEQYF	TGTGCCAGCAGCATCGACAGGGACACCTACGAGCAGTACTTC
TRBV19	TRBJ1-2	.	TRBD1	CASSSQGARSGYTF	TGTGCCAGTAGTTCTCAGGGGGCGAGAAGTGGCTACACCTTC
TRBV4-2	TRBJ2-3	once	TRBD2	CASSQDNLSGGATDTQYF	TGTGCCAGCAGCCAAGATAATCTTTCGGGAGGCGCGACAGATACGCAGTATTTT
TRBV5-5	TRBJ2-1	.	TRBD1	CASSFGGTGVNEQFF	TGTGCCAGCAGCTTTGGGGGGACAGGAGTCAATGAGCAGTTCTTC
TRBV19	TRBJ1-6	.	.	CASSPGGAAYNSPLHF	TGTGCCAGTAGTCCCGGGGGGGCCGCCTATAATTCACCCCTCCACTTT
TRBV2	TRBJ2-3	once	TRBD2	CASRGRGDSTDTQYF	TGTGCCAGCAGGGGGCGGGGGGACTCCACAGATACGCAGTATTTT
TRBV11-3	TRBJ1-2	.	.	CASQRGANYGYTF	TGTGCCAGCCAACGGGGGGCAAACTATGGCTACACCTTC
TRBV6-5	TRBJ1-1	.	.	CASSYSGGGTEAFF	TGTGCCAGCAGTTACTCGGGGGGTGGGACTGAAGCTTTCTTT
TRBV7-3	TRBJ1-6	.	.	CASSFSFSSPLHF	TGTGCCAGCAGCTTCTCCTTTTCTTCACCCCTCCACTTT
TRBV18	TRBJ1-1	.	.	CASSPGLGAFF	TGTGCCAGCTCACCGGGGCTTGGGGCTTTCTTT
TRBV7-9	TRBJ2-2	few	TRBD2	CASSSWGRPSGRTGELFF	TGTGCCAGCAGCTCCTGGGGTCGGCCTAGCGGGAGGACCGGGGAGCTGTTTTTT
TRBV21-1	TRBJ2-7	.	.	CASSKARQPKEAQYF	TGTGCCAGCAGCAAAGCGCGACAGCCGAAAGAGGCGCAGTACTTC
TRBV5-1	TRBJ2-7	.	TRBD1	CASSPSETGFEQYF	TGCGCCAGCAGCCCCTCAGAGACAGGGTTTGAGCAGTACTTC
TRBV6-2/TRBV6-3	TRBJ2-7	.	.	CASSYTGFEQYF	TGTGCCAGCAGTTACACAGGGTTCGAGCAGTACTTC
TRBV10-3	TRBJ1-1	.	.	CAIRTRGDTEAFF	TGTGCCATCAGGACCCGGGGGGACACTGAAGCTTTCTTT
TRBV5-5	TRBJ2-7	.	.	CASSLQVATYEQYF	TGTGCCAGCAGCTTGCAGGTGGCGACCTACGAGCAGTACTTC
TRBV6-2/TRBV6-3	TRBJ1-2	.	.	CASSYSQGIGGYTF	TGTGCCAGCAGTTACTCGCAGGGAATTGGTGGCTACACCTTC
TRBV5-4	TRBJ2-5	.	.	CASSLDLGHRLETQYF	TGTGCCAGCAGCTTGGATCTCGGACACCGGCTGGAGACCCAGTACTTC
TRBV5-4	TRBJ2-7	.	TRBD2	CASSRGGAATSGTYEQYF	TGTGCCAGCAGCCGGGGTGGGGCTGCGACTAGCGGTACCTACGAGCAGTACTTC
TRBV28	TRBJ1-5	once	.	CASRDTIGGNQPQHF	TGTGCCAGCAGGGACACAATCGGTGGAAATCAGCCCCAGCATTTT
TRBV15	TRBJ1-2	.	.	CATSTRQADGYTF	TGTGCCACCAGCACCCGACAGGCCGATGGCTACACCTTC
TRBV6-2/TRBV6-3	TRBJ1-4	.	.	CASSYSRWASPKEKLFF	TGTGCCAGCAGTTACTCGAGATGGGCCAGCCCTAAAGAAAAACTGTTTTTT
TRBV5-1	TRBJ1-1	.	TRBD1	CASSLAGTAHNTEAFF	TGCGCCAGCAGCTTGGCCGGGACAGCTCACAACACTGAAGCTTTCTTT
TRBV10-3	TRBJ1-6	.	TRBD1	CAISESRGQGGSPLHF	TGTGCCATCAGTGAGTCGAGGGGACAGGGAGGGTCACCCCTCCACTTT
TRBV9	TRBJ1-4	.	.	CASSERPAGNEKLFF	TGTGCCAGCAGCGAGCGGCCAGCGGGGAATGAAAAACTGTTTTTT
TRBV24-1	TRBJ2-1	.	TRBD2	CATSDVPPGTNNNEQFF	TGTGCCACCAGTGATGTCCCCCCCGGGACTAACAACAATGAGCAGTTCTTC
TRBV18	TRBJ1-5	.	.	CASSQTWTASNQPQHF	TGTGCCAGCTCACAAACCTGGACAGCTAGCAATCAGCCCCAGCATTTT
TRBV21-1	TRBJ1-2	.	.	CATHARDSSNYGYTF	TGTGCCACCCATGCCCGCGACAGCTCTAACTATGGCTACACCTTC
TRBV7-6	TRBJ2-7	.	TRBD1	CASSLGTGSYEQYF	TGTGCCAGCAGCTTAGGGACAGGGAGCTACGAGCAGTACTTC
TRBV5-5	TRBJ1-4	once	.	CASSTNEKLFF	TGTGCCAGCAGCACAAATGAAAAACTGTTTTTT
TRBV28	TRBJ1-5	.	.	CASRPITAGGGNQPQHF	TGTGCCAGCAGACCTATTACAGCGGGGGGTGGCAATCAGCCCCAGCATTTT
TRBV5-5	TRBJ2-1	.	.	CASSLTGGDYNEQFF	TGTGCCAGCAGCCTTACAGGGGGGGACTACAATGAGCAGTTCTTC
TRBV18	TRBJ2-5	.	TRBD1	CASSPKGAETQYF	TGTGCCAGCTCACCAAAGGGGGCGGAGACCCAGTACTTC
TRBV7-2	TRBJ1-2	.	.	CASSLEGQNYGYTF	TGTGCCAGCAGCTTAGAAGGACAGAACTATGGCTACACCTTC
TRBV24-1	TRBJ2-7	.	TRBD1	CATSDRGTGAYEQYF	TGTGCCACCAGTGATCGCGGGACAGGCGCCTACGAGCAGTACTTC
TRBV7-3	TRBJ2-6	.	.	CASTGGSGANVLTF	TGTGCCAGCACCGGCGGCTCTGGGGCCAACGTCCTGACTTTC
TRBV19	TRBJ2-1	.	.	CASSPSLYNEQFF	TGTGCCAGTAGCCCTTCCCTCTACAATGAGCAGTTCTTC
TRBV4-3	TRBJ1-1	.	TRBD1	CASSQEVKTGMGAFF	TGCGCCAGCAGCCAAGAAGTCAAGACAGGGATGGGGGCTTTCTTT
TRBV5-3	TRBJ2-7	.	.	CARSFIIRRIDEQYF	TGTGCCAGAAGCTTTATCATCCGGAGGATCGACGAGCAGTACTTC
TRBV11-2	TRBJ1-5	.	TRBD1	CASSLETGAGQPQHF	TGTGCCAGCAGCTTAGAAACAGGGGCAGGTCAGCCCCAGCATTTT
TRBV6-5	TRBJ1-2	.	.	CASRGTGNDGYTF	TGTGCCAGCCGGGGGACGGGGAACGATGGCTACACCTTC
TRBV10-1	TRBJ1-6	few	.	CASSAASDSPLHF	TGCGCCAGCAGTGCTGCTTCGGATTCACCCCTCCACTTT
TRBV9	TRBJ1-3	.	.	CASSLSSGNTIYF	TGTGCCAGCAGCCTATCCTCTGGAAACACCATATATTTT
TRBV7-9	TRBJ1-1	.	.	CASSSGGAVAFF	TGTGCCAGCAGCTCCGGGGGGGCTGTGGCTTTCTTT
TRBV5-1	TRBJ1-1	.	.	CASRVGGLNTEAFF	TGCGCCAGCAGAGTGGGGGGGCTGAACACTGAAGCTTTCTTT
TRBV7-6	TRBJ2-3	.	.	CASSFPGVSTDTQYF	TGTGCCAGCAGCTTTCCAGGGGTGTCCACAGATACGCAGTATTTT
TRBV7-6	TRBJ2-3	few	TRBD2	CASSYSGAAGDTQYF	TGTGCCAGCAGCTATAGCGGGGCGGCCGGAGATACGCAGTATTTT
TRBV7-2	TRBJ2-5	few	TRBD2	CASRKAGGNQETQYF	TGTGCCAGCAGGAAAGCGGGGGGAAACCAAGAGACCCAGTACTTC
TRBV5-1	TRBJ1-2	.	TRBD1	CASSEGQGATNIHYGYTF	TGCGCCAGCAGCGAGGGACAGGGGGCGACCAACATCCACTATGGCTACACCTTC
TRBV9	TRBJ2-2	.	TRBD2	CASSVGSSGGRIGELFF	TGTGCCAGCAGCGTAGGGAGTAGCGGGGGGAGAATCGGGGAGCTGTTTTTT
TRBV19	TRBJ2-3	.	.	CASSALFTDTQYF	TGTGCCAGTAGTGCGCTTTTCACAGATACGCAGTATTTT